Following are 4 T cell receptor beta chains from one sample sequenced in a study of T cell repertoires in cytomegalovirus infection. TCRdb independently ran MiXCR on the reads; one entry per CDR3 protein. The table shows 140,000 to 150,000 distinct CDR3 sequences, with about 31% occurring only once. These receptors' antigens are unknown. The source was CD8+ T cells from cultured PBMCs, collected from culture after CMV antigen stimulation. These receptor sequences come from a human donor in good health (CMV status not recorded). Some clones in this sample may be carry-over from other donors' samples.

J is TRBJ2-7 and V is TRBV7-9, with 8 bases that match TRBD1. Germline V lookup: CDR1 SEHNR, CDR2 FQNEAQ (reference sequence). The V gene end was trimmed by 5 bases and the J gene end by 4 bases; junction bases not matched to a gene: 10. This CDR3 region has 15 residues. The CDR3 coding sequence is TGTGCCAGCAGCCAAGGACAGGGAGCCCTTTACGAGCAGTACTTC. Translation: CASSQGQGALYEQYF.

V usage is TRBV29-1 and J usage is TRBJ2-7, with TRBD2 matching 12 bases. Germline assignment: CDR1 SQVTM and CDR2 ANQGSEA. The CDR3 is 15 residues long. The trim removed 7 bases at V and 3 bases at J, leaving 10 bases unmatched. The CDR3 bases are TGCAGCGCTCAGGAACCGGGACTAGCGGGCTACGAGCAGTACTTC. This gives the protein CSAQEPGLAGYEQYF.

The rearrangement links TRBV7-9 to TRBJ2-5; no clear D gene. The V end was cut by 5 bases, the J end by 7 bases, with 8 bases between. Germline V gene lookup returns CDR1 SEHNR and CDR2 FQNEAQ (reference sequence). The CDR3 extends over 11 amino acids. CDR3: CASSTVGTQYF. The CDR3 DNA sequence: TGTGCCAGCAGCACCGTGGGGACCCAGTACTTC.

V usage is TRBV7-6 and J usage is TRBJ1-3; D is undetermined. CDR3 size: 14 residues. V lost 5 bases, J lost 4 bases, and 12 bases lay in between. Germline V gene sequence: CDR1 SGHVS, CDR2 FNYEAQ. This CDR3 is CASSELAGGNTIYF. CDR3 nucleotides: TGTGCCAGCAGCGAACTGGCGGGGGGAAACACCATATATTTT.